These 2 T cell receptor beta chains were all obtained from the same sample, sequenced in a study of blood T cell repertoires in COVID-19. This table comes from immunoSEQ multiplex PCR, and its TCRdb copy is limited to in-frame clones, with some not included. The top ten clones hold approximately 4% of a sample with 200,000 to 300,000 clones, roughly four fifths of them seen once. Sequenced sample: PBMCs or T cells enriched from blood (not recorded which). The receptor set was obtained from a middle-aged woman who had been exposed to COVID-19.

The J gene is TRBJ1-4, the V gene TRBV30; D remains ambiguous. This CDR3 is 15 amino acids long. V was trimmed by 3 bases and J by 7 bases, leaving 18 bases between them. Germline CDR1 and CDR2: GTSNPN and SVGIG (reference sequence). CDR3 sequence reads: CAWSGETRRGEKLFF. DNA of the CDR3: TGTGCCTGGAGCGGGGAGACCCGACGTGGTGAAAAACTGTTTTTT.

The CDR3 nucleotides read TGCGCCAGCAGCTTTCAGGGCGGGGACACCGGGGAGCTGTTTTTT. The encoded protein is CASSFQGGDTGELFF. The V call is TRBV5-1, the J call TRBJ2-2, with D perhaps matching TRBD2 (6 bases). Germline values: CDR1 SGHRS, CDR2 YFSETQ. Trimming shortened V by 2 bases and J by 3 bases, and 11 bases separated the two germline ends. The CDR3 consists of 15 residues. The variable domain in full, with the rest retrieved from reference TRBV5-1 and TRBJ2-2, is KAGVTQTPRYLIKTRGQQVTLSCSPISGHRSVSWYQQTPGQGLQFLFEYFSETQRNKGNFPGRFSGRQFSNSRSEMNVSTLELGDSALYLCASSFQGGDTGELFFGEGSRLTVL.